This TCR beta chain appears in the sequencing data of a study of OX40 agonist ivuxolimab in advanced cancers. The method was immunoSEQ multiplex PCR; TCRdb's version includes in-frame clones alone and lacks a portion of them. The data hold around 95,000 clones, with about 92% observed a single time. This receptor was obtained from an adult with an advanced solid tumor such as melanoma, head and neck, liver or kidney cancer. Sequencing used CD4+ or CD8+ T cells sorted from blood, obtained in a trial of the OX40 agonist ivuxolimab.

Here the CDR3 reads CASSAGFFEEPQHF. The CDR3 DNA reads TGTGCCAGCAGTGCTGGGTTCTTCGAGGAGCCCCAGCATTTT. The chain carries TRBV2 and TRBJ1-5; D is uncertain. The CDR3 contains 14 residues. Trimming pared 4 bases from V and 8 bases from J, leaving 15 bases between. Germline V gene data show CDR1 as SNHLY and CDR2 as FYNNEI.